The present TCR beta chain was sequenced within a study of cytomegalovirus exposure and HLA in healthy donors. General study points: Reportedly, TCR beta sequences accurately predicted HLA-A and HLA-B alleles in most subjects. A later analysis linked about 17,000 TCR beta sequences to HLA alleles at 0.05 false discovery rate. A missense variant in DCLRE1C was later tied to TCR beta V- and J-gene trimming.

Concerning this clone: The target antigen is unknown. Other DNA sequences in the sample encode the same CDR3.

PCR was performed using 60 Vbeta and 13 Jbeta primers. TCRdb's table, derived via immunoSEQ multiplex PCR, lists solely in-frame clones and lacks some. The sample records approximately 150,000 clones, about four fifths being singletons. The V segment lost 2 bases and the J segment 5 bases; nucleotides outside the gene matches: 9. CDR3 length: 15 residues. Germline V gene lookup returns CDR1 SGHRS and CDR2 YFSETQ. Each donor was healthy, and each was a bone marrow donor. What was sequenced was PBMCs. The chain links TRBV5-1 to TRBJ2-5; TRBD2 aligns across 7 bases. The sequence was obtained from a man aged 25-45 years in good health and CMV-seronegative. Here the CDR3 reads CASSFLAGSQETQYF. The CDR3 DNA sequence: TGCGCCAGCAGCTTCTTAGCGGGTTCTCAGGAGACCCAGTACTTC. Complete variable domain (other parts from reference TRBV5-1 and TRBJ2-5): KAGVTQTPRYLIKTRGQQVTLSCSPISGHRSVSWYQQTPGQGLQFLFEYFSETQRNKGNFPGRFSGRQFSNSRSEMNVSTLELGDSALYLCASSFLAGSQETQYFGPGTRLLVL.